One sample yielded the 27 T cell receptor beta chains listed below, sequenced in a study of Ad26.COV2.S vaccination and SARS-CoV-2 variants. The repertoire was sequenced with immunoSEQ multiplex PCR; TCRdb's copy has only in-frame clones and lacks some. The sample records around 250,000 clones, around nine tenths being singletons. Regarding treatment: some 20 received Ad26.COV2.S at low or high dose, single or two shots; several received placebo; per-sample allocation not given. The investigators took samples on day 63 after the first vaccine or placebo injection. The sequences come from peripheral blood, collected in a trial of Ad26.COV2.S vaccine versus placebo. These receptors came from a person aged 18-60 years who received the Ad26.COV2.S COVID-19 vaccine or a placebo.

The genes are TRBV5-1 and TRBJ1-4, with TRBD1 as a possible D gene (6 bases). CDR1 and CDR2 (germline): SGHRS, YFSETQ. The CDR3 covers 15 residues. Trimming shortened V by 4 bases and J by 6 bases, and 16 bases separated the two germline ends. The CDR3 loop is CASSPVTGAYEKLFF. CDR3 DNA: TGCGCCAGCAGCCCCGTAACGGGGGCCTATGAAAAACTGTTTTTT.

In nucleotides, the CDR3 is TGTGCCAGCGGTGGTAGCGGAGCCCGGAGGACCGGGGAGCTGTTTTTT. Its protein is CASGGSGARRTGELFF. J is TRBJ2-2 and V is TRBV7-8; D possibly corresponds to TRBD2 (6 bases). CDR1 SGHVS and CDR2 FQNEAQ come from the germline V gene. This CDR3 is built from 16 residues. V shed 8 bases and J shed 5 bases, with 21 bases lying between them.

This clone was seen only once. The chain has TRBV12-3 or TRBV12-4 and TRBJ2-1; TRBD2 is a possible D gene (6 bases). The CDR3 is 11 amino acids. Trimming shortened V by 8 bases and J by 10 bases, and 12 bases separated the two germline ends. CDR3 residues: CASAAAGEQFF. In DNA, the CDR3 is TGTGCCAGCGCTGCTGCGGGGGAGCAGTTCTTC.

This rearrangement joins TRBV7-3 to TRBJ2-7, with TRBD1 identical over 10 bases. The CDR3 loop spans 15 amino acids. Losses at the gene ends were 2 bases for V and 5 bases for J; bases not matched to a gene: 6. In germline, CDR1 is SGHTA, CDR2 FQGTGA. CDR3 in amino acids: CASSLDRGLGNEQYF. The CDR3 DNA reads TGTGCCAGCAGCTTAGACAGGGGGCTGGGGAACGAGCAGTACTTC.

The V call is TRBV21-1, the J call TRBJ2-3. TRBV21-1 has pseudogene status. The CDR3 consists of 16 residues. CDR3 sequence: CASIPGRQGGGDTQYF. The CDR3, as DNA: TGTGCCAGTATCCCCGGAAGACAGGGAGGGGGAGATACGCAGTATTTT.

The V gene is TRBV28, the J gene TRBJ1-2, with a tentative D call TRBD1 (6 bases). The CDR3 is made up of 13 amino acids. CDR1 MDHEN and CDR2 SYDVKM come from the germline V gene. The V and J ends lost 6 bases and 8 bases respectively, with 16 bases between them. The chain's CDR3 is CASSADRNGGYTF. The CDR3, as DNA: TGTGCCAGCAGCGCCGACAGGAACGGCGGCTACACCTTC.

The chain is built from TRBV3-1 (or the pseudogene TRBV3-2) and TRBJ2-7; TRBD1 matches 8 bases. This CDR3 has 17 amino acids. J gave up 0 bases and V 0 bases, and 7 bases lay outside the gene matches. CDR1 is LGHDT and CDR2 is YNNKEL in the germline V gene (reference sequence). The CDR3 reads CASSQDGTGPFSYEQYF. In DNA, the CDR3 is TGTGCCAGCAGCCAAGATGGGACAGGACCTTTCTCCTACGAGCAGTACTTC.

The V call is TRBV19, the J call TRBJ2-6, with a tentative D call TRBD2 (6 bases). CDR3 length: 14 amino acids. Germline V lookup: CDR1 LNHDA, CDR2 SQIVND (reference sequence). V shed 4 bases and J shed 2 bases, with 6 bases lying between them. The CDR3 DNA is TGTGCCAGTAGTAGCGGGACTGGGGCCAACGTCCTGACTTTC. Residues: CASSSGTGANVLTF.

This sequence joins TRBV29-1 and TRBJ2-1, with 15 bases that match TRBD2. V shed 5 bases, J shed 3 bases, and the junction held 5 bases outside the gene matches. The CDR3 covers 16 residues. CDR1 SQVTM and CDR2 ANQGSEA come from the germline V gene. CDR3 in DNA: TGCAGCGTTTCCCCGGGACTAGCGGGAGGCTACAATGAGCAGTTCTTC. The encoded protein is CSVSPGLAGGYNEQFF.

This clone was seen only once. V is TRBV4-3 and J is TRBJ2-1; D assignment may be TRBD1 or TRBD2 (5 bases each). CDR1 and CDR2 (germline): LGHNA, YSLEER. This CDR3 has 15 residues. Trimming stripped 1 base from V and 3 bases from J, with 10 bases between. CDR3 loop: CASSQVGTVYNEQFF. The CDR3 coding sequence is TGCGCCAGCAGCCAAGTTGGGACGGTCTACAATGAGCAGTTCTTC.

The sample holds one count of this clone. The rearrangement joins TRBV4-3 to TRBJ2-7; tentative D call: TRBD1 (6 bases). V lost 1 base and J 2 bases, leaving 12 bases between the germline ends. Per the germline V gene, CDR1 is LGHNA and CDR2 is YSLEER. This CDR3 has 15 residues. The CDR3 sequence: CASSQGLAGAYEQYF. The CDR3 bases are TGCGCCAGCAGCCAAGGATTAGCAGGGGCCTACGAGCAGTACTTC.

The rearrangement joins TRBV6-5 to TRBJ1-2, with 9 bases fitting TRBD1. The CDR3 spans 15 residues. V shed 5 bases and J 8 bases; nucleotides not matched to a gene: 12. Germline V gene sequence: CDR1 MNHEY, CDR2 SVGAGI. The CDR3 loop reads CASSKEEQGARGYTF. CDR3 in DNA: TGTGCCAGCAGTAAGGAAGAACAGGGGGCGCGGGGCTACACCTTC.

Worth noting for this clone: Other DNA sequences within the sample encode an identical CDR3. The chain employs TRBV5-4 and TRBJ1-1; tentative D call: TRBD1 (6 bases). CDR3 length equals 14 residues. Germline lookup yields CDR1 SGHNT and CDR2 YYREEE (reference sequence). V gave up 2 bases and J gave up 4 bases, with 12 bases separating them. CDR3 nucleotide sequence: TGTGCCAGCAGCTTAGGGGGGTCTGGCACTGAAGCTTTCTTT. Protein product: CASSLGGSGTEAFF.

V and J are TRBV7-9 and TRBJ1-1, with 8 bases that match TRBD1. This CDR3 region has 13 residues. V trimming: 3 bases; J trimming: 9 bases; junction bases outside the gene matches: 6. Germline-derived CDR1 and CDR2 are SEHNR and FQNEAQ (reference sequence). CDR3 nucleotide sequence: TGTGCCAGCAGCTTCCCGGACAGGGTAAAAGCTTTCTTT. The encoded protein is CASSFPDRVKAFF.

This sequence joins TRBV19 and TRBJ2-3, with D perhaps assigned TRBD1 or TRBD2 (5 bases each). The length of the CDR3 is 15 residues. Germline CDR1 and CDR2: LNHDA and SQIVND (reference sequence). Trimming took 8 bases from V and 3 from J, leaving 18 bases between them. The CDR3 sequence: CASSRGSPGTDTQYF. In DNA, the CDR3 is TGTGCCAGTTCCCGGGGCTCTCCGGGAACAGATACGCAGTATTTT.

The chain combines TRBV27 with TRBJ1-2, with 10 bases that match TRBD1. Germline V gives CDR1 MNHEY, CDR2 SMNVEV (reference sequence). CDR3 length: 15 residues. Losses at the gene ends were 4 bases for V and 4 bases for J; bases not matched to a gene: 6. CDR3 nucleotide sequence: TGTGCCAGCAGTTCGACAGGGGGCGGGTTCTATGGCTACACCTTC. It specifies CASSSTGGGFYGYTF.

This sequence joins TRBV7-9 and TRBJ2-3; 12 bases line up with TRBD2. Germline CDR1 and CDR2: SEHNR and FQNEAQ (reference sequence). The J segment lost 4 bases and the V segment lost 2 bases, leaving 1 base of the junction unmatched. This CDR3 is built from 15 residues. CDR3 protein: CASSLRLAGADTQYF. DNA of the CDR3: TGTGCCAGCAGCTTAAGACTAGCGGGAGCAGATACGCAGTATTTT.

The chain couples TRBV7-8 to TRBJ2-3; perhaps D is TRBD1 or TRBD2 (7 bases each). CDR3 length: 19 residues. Between the trimmed V and J ends, which lost 4 bases and 1 base, there was a span of 24 bases. Germline V lookup: CDR1 SGHVS, CDR2 FQNEAQ. The CDR3 bases are TGTGCCAGCAGCTCCCTCCGGGGGGACAGCCCCTCTGGCACAGATACGCAGTATTTT. Translation gives CASSSLRGDSPSGTDTQYF.

The chain has TRBV5-8 and TRBJ2-7; 8 positions match TRBD2. Germline V CDR1 and CDR2: SGHTS, YDEGEE. CDR3 length: 16 residues. Germline trimming cut 4 bases from V and 6 bases from J; bases unmatched to any gene: 15. The DNA of the CDR3 is TGTGCCAGCAGCCCATGGGGAGCTAGCGGGTCTCCCGAGCAGTACTTC. It translates to CASSPWGASGSPEQYF.

This chain uses TRBV12-5 with TRBJ2-3; tentatively, D is TRBD2 (5 bases). Germline V CDR1 and CDR2: LGHNT, FRNRAP. V was pared by 1 base and J by 0 bases, with 5 bases between. This CDR3 spans 14 amino acids. This chain's CDR3 is CASGLGTSTDTQYF. CDR3 coding DNA: TGTGCTAGTGGTTTGGGGACTAGCACAGATACGCAGTATTTT.

On this clone: One junction end does not reproduce the germline sequence, and a read error may be involved. The rearrangement uses TRBV5-6 and TRBJ1-1; perhaps TRBD1 as D (5 bases). The CDR3 runs to 15 residues. CDR1 SGHDT and CDR2 YYEEEE come from the germline V gene. The CDR3 nucleotides are TGTGCGAGCAGACCCCAGGACATTCTTATAACTGAAGCTTTCTTT. Protein sequence: CASRPQDILITEAFF.

The rearrangement links TRBV10-1 to TRBJ1-3; the D gene is possibly TRBD1 (6 bases). Trimming took 5 bases from V and 3 from J, leaving 20 bases between them. CDR1 WNHNN and CDR2 SYGVQD come from the germline V gene (reference sequence). The length of the CDR3 is 17 residues. The CDR3 region is CASSPGPQGIYGNTIYF. The CDR3 nucleotides read TGCGCCAGCAGTCCGGGCCCTCAGGGGATTTATGGAAACACCATATATTTT.

This chain connects TRBV9 to TRBJ2-3, with 13 bases that match TRBD2. The germline CDR1 and CDR2 sequences are SGDLS and YYNGEE. The length of the CDR3 is 16 residues. The ends lost 3 bases at V and 4 bases at J; junction bases unmatched: 5. The CDR3 nucleotides read TGTGCCAGCAGCGCCAGACTAGCGGGAGGTTCAGATACGCAGTATTTT. Amino acid sequence: CASSARLAGGSDTQYF.

The rearrangement links TRBV7-9 to TRBJ2-7; 7 bases align to TRBD1. J was trimmed by 2 bases and V by 5 bases; bases with no gene match: 12. This CDR3 is 16 amino acids long. CDR1 and CDR2 (germline): SEHNR, FQNEAQ (reference sequence). CDR3 in amino acids: CASSLLGQGVTYEQYF. For the CDR3, the DNA is TGTGCCAGCAGCCTCCTCGGGCAGGGGGTCACCTACGAGCAGTACTTC.

The chain joins TRBV9 to TRBJ1-4; the D gene is possibly TRBD1 (5 bases). Germline lookup yields CDR1 SGDLS and CDR2 YYNGEE. This CDR3 spans 15 amino acids. The V end lost 0 bases, the J end lost 6 bases, and 12 bases lay between the germline ends. CDR3 sequence reads: CASSVEAGPYEKLFF. The CDR3 bases are TGTGCCAGCAGCGTAGAGGCGGGACCTTATGAAAAACTGTTTTTT.

V gene TRBV5-5 combines with J gene TRBJ2-6; D may be TRBD1 or TRBD2 (5 bases each). CDR1 and CDR2 from the germline V gene are SGHKS and YYEKEE (reference sequence). V lost 1 base and J 0 bases, leaving 17 bases between the germline ends. The CDR3 spans 19 residues. CDR3 sequence reads: CASSLIIGAAHSGANVLTF. In DNA, the CDR3 is TGTGCCAGCAGCTTGATCATCGGGGCAGCTCACTCTGGGGCCAACGTCCTGACTTTC.

This chain joins TRBV7-3 and TRBJ2-1; 8 nucleotides line up with TRBD2. After removal of 3 bases from V and 8 bases from J, the junction contained 9 bases not matched to a gene. Germline V gene data show CDR1 as SGHTA and CDR2 as FQGTGA. There are 15 residues in the CDR3. The CDR3 spells CASSFEAGVVDEQFF. CDR3 nucleotide sequence: TGTGCCAGCAGCTTCGAAGCGGGAGTGGTTGATGAGCAGTTCTTC.